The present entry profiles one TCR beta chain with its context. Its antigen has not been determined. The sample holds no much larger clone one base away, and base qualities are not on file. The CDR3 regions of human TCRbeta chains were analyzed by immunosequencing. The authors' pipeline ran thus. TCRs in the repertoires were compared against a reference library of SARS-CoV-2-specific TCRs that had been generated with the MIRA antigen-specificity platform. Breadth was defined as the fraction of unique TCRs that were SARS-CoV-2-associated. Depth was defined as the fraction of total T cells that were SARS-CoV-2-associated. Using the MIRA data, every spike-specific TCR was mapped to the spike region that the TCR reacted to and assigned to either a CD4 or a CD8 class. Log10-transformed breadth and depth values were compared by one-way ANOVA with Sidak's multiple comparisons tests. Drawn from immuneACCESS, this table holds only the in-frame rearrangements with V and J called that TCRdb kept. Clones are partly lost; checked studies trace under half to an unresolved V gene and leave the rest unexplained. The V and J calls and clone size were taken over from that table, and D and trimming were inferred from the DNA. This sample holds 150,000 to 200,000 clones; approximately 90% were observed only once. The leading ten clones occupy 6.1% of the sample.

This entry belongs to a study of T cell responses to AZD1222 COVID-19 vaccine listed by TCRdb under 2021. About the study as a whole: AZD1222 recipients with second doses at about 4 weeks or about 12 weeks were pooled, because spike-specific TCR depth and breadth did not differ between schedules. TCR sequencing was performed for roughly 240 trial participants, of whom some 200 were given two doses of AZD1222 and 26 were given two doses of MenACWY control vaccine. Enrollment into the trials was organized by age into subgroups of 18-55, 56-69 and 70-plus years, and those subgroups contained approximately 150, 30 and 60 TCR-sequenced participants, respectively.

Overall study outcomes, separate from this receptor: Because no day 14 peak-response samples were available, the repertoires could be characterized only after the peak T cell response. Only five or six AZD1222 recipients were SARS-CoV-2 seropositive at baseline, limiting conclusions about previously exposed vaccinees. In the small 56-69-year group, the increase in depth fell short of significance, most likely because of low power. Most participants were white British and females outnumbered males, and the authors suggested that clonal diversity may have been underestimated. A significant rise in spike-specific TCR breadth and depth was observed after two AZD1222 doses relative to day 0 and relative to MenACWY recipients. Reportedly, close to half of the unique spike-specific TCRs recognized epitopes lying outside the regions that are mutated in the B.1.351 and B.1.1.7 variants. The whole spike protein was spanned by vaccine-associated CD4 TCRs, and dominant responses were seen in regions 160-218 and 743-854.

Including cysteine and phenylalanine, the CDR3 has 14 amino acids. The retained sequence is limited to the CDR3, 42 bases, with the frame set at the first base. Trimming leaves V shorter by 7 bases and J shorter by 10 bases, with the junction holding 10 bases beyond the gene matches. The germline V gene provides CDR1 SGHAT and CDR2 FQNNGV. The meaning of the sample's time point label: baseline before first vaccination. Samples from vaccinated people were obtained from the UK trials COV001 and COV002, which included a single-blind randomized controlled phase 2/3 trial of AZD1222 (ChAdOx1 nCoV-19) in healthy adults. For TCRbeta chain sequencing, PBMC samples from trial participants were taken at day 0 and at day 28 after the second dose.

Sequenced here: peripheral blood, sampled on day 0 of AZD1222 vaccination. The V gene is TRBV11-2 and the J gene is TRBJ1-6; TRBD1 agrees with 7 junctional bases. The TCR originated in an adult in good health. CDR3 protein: CASTLQGGNSPLHF. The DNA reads TGTGCCAGCACTCTGCAGGGGGGGAACTCACCCCTCCACTTT.